This record concerns one T cell receptor beta chain sequence. The data were taken from a study of T cell responses to AZD1222 COVID-19 vaccine. The CDR3 covers 13 residues. Germline assignment: CDR1 SGDLS and CDR2 YYNGEE. V gave up 4 bases and J gave up 10 bases; unmatched junction bases: 5. Using immunoSEQ multiplex PCR, the repertoire was profiled, and TCRdb retains in-frame clones only, with some absent. The sample contains 150,000 to 200,000 clones, approximately 86% of which appear only once. This receptor was obtained from an adult who received the AZD1222 COVID-19 vaccine. The chain carries TRBV9 and TRBJ2-1; 10 bases are shared with TRBD1. Sequenced here: peripheral blood, sampled 28 days after the second AZD1222 dose. DNA for the CDR3: TGTGCCAGCAGCCGGACAGGGGGATGGGAGCAGTTCTTC. Its protein is CASSRTGGWEQFF.